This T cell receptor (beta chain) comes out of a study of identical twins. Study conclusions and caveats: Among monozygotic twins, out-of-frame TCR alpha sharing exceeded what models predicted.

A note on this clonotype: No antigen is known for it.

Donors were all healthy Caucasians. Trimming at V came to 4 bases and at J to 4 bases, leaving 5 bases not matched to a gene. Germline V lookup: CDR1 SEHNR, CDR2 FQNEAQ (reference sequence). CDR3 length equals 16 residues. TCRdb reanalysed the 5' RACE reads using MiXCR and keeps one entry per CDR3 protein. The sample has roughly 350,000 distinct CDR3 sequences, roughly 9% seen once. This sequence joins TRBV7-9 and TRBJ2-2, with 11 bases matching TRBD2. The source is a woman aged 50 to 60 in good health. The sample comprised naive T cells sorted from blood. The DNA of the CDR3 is TGTGCCAGCAGCTCTCTAGCGGGAGGCCCCACCGGGGAGCTGTTTTTT. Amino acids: CASSSLAGGPTGELFF.